This T cell receptor beta chain was observed in a study of T cells in Graves' hyperthyroidism and ophthalmopathy. Across the whole study: Any treatment followed the collection of peripheral blood at initial diagnosis.

The CDR3 covers 14 residues. Between the trimmed V and J ends, which lost 8 bases and 1 base, there was a span of 11 bases. CDR1 and CDR2 (germline): SEHNR, FQNEAQ (reference sequence). The investigators amplified TCR beta CDR3 regions from RNA transcripts. During a first-round RT-PCR of the TCR CDR3, the HTBI primer set was used. MiXCR, applied by TCRdb to the multiplex PCR reads, yields one record per CDR3 protein. This table has hundreds of thousands of distinct CDR3 sequences, 15% appearing once. The clonotype was recovered from a young woman with Graves' hyperthyroidism. Sequencing used blood. The V and J genes are TRBV7-9 and TRBJ2-2, with no clear D. CDR3 residues: CASEWSGNTGELFF. The CDR3 bases are TGTGCCAGCGAGTGGAGTGGGAACACCGGGGAGCTGTTTTTT.